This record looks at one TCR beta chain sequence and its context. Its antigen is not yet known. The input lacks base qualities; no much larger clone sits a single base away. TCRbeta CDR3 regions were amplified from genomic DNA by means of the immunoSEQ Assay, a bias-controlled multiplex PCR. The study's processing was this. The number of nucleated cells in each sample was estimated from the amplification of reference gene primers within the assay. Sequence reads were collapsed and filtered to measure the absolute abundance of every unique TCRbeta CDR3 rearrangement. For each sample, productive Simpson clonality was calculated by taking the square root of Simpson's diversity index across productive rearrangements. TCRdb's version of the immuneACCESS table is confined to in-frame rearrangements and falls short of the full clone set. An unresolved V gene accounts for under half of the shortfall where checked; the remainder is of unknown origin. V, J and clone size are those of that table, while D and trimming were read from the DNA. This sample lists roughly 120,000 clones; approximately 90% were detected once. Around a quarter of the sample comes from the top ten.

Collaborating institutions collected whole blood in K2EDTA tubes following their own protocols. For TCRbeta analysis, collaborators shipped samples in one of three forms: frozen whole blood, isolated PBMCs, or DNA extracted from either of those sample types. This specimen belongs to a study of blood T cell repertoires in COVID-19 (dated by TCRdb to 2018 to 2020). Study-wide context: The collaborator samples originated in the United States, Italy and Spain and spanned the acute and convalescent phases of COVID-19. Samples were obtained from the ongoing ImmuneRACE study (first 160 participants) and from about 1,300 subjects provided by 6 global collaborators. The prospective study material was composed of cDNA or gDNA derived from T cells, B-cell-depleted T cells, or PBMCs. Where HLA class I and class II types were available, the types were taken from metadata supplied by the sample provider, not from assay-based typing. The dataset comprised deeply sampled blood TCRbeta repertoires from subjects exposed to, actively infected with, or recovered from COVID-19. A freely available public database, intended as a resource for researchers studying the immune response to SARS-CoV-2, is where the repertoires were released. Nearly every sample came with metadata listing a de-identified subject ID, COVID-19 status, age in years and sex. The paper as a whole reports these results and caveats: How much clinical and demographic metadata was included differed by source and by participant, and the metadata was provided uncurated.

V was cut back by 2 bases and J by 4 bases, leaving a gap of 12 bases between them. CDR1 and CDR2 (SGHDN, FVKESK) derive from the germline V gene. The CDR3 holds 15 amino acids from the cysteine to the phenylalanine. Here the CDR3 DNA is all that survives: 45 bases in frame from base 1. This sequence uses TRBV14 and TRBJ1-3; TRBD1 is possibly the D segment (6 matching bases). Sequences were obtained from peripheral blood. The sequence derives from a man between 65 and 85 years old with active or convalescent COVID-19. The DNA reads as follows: TGTGCCAGCAGCCAAACGGACAGCTTCGGAAACACCATATATTTT. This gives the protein CASSQTDSFGNTIYF.